Sequencing of this T cell receptor (beta chain) was carried out in a study of blood T cell repertoires in COVID-19. Study at large: T cells, B-cell-depleted T cells, or PBMCs supplied cDNA or gDNA.

Original methodology: Researchers report that nucleated cell counts were estimated from reference gene primer amplification. The repertoire was sequenced with immunoSEQ multiplex PCR; TCRdb's copy has only in-frame clones and lacks some. V, J and clone size are taken as reported in that table, and D and trimming were inferred from the DNA itself. The sample has 40,000 to 60,000 clones, roughly 84% seen once. This CDR3 is built from 15 residues. V was clipped by 4 bases and J by 2 bases, with 15 bases between them. CDR1 SGHTA and CDR2 FQGNSA come from the germline V gene. The chain has TRBV7-2 and TRBJ2-7; a possible D gene is TRBD1 (5 bases). The receptor's source is a man between 50 and 59 years old with acute or convalescent COVID-19. The sequenced sample was peripheral blood. The CDR3 region is CASSSSQGRTYEQYF. The CDR3 nucleotides read TGTGCCAGCAGCTCGAGCCAGGGAAGAACCTACGAGCAGTACTTC. The full variable domain, its missing parts supplied by reference TRBV7-2 and TRBJ2-7, is GAGVSQSPSNKVTEKGKDVELRCDPISGHTALYWYRQSLGQGLEFLIYFQGNSAPDKSGLPSDRFSAERTGGSVSTLTIQRTQQEDSAVYLCASSSSQGRTYEQYFGPGTRLTVT.